The T cell receptor (beta chain) described here comes from a study of cytotoxic CD8 clonotypes in ibrutinib-treated CLL. Points from the study as a whole: Sustained-remission and progressing patients diverged in sampling times.

Germline CDR1 LGHNA, CDR2 YNFKEQ. Losses at the gene ends were 1 base for V and 10 bases for J; bases not matched to a gene: 6. The CDR3 contains 14 residues. This clone came up many times. The target antigen is unknown. Using immunoSEQ multiplex PCR, the repertoire was profiled, and TCRdb retains in-frame clones only, with some absent. There are fewer than 400,000 clones in the sample; under 70% occur only once, and around 6.6% lies in the top ten. The chain is built from TRBV4-2 and TRBJ2-1, with 8 bases that match TRBD2. The TCR comes from a human donor with chronic lymphocytic leukemia. The source material was PBMCs, sampled after 36 months of ibrutinib treatment. DNA of the CDR3: TGTGCCAGCAGCCAAGCGGGAGGGATTCGGGAGCAGTTCTTC. It specifies CASSQAGGIREQFF.